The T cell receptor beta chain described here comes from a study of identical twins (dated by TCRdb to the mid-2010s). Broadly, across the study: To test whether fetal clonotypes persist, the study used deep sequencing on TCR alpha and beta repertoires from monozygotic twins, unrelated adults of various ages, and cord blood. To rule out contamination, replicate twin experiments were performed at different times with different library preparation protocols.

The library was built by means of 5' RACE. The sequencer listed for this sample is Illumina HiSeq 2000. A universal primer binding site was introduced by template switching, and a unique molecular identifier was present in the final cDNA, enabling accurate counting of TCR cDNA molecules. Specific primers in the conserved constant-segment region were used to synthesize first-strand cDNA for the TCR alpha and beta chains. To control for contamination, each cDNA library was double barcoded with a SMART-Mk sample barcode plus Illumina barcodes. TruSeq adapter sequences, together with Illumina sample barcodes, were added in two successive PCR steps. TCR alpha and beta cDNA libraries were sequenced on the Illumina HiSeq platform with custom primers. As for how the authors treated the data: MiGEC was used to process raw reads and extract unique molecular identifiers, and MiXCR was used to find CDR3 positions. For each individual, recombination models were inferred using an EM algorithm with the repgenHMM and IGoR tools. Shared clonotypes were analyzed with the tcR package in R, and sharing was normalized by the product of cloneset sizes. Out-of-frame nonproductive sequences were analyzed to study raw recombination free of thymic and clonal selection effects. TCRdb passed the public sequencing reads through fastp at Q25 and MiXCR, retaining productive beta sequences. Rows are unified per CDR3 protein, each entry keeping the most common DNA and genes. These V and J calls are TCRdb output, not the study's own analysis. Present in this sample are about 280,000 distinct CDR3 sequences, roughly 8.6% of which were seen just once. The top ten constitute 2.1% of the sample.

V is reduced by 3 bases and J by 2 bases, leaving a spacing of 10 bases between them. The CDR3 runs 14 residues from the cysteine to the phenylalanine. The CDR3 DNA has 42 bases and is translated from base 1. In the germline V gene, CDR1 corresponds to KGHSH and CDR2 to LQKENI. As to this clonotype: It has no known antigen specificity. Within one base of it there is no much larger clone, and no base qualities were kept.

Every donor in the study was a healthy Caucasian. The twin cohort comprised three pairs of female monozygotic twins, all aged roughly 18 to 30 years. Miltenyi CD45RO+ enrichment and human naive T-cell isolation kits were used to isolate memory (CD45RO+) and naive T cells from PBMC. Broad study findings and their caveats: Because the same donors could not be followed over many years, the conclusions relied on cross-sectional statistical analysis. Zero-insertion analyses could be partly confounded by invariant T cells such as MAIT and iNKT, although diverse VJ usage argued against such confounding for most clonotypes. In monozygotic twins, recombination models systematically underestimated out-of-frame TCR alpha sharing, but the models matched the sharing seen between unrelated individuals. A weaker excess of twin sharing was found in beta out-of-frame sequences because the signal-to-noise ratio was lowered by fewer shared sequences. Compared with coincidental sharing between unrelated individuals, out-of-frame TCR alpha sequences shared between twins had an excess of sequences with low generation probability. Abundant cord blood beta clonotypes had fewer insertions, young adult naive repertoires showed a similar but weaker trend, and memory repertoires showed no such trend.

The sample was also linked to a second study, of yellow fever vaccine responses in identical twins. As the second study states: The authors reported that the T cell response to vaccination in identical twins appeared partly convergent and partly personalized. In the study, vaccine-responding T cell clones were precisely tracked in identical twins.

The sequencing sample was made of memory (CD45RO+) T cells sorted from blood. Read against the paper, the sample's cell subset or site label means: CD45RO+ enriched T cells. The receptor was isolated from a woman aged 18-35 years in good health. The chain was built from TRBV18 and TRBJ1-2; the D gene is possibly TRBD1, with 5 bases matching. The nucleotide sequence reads TGTGCCAGCTCACCTGAGAAGGGGAACTATGGCTACACCTTC. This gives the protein CASSPEKGNYGYTF.